This T cell receptor beta chain was recorded in a study of CD8 T cells in ankylosing spondylitis. Library preparation for TCR beta used quantitative 5'-RACE with molecular barcodes. MiXCR was run by TCRdb on the 5' RACE reads, yielding one entry per CDR3 protein. The repertoire consists of 350,000 or so distinct CDR3 sequences, with around 15% occurring once and the leading ten covering about 1.1%. This clonotype turned up a few times. This CDR3 has 14 amino acids. Germline V gene data show CDR1 as SSHAT and CDR2 as FNYEAQ (reference sequence). V shed 4 bases, J shed 6 bases, and the junction held 6 bases outside the gene matches.

This clonotype was obtained from a male donor with ankylosing spondylitis or in good health (not recorded which). This chain uses TRBV7-7 with TRBJ2-7, with 10 bases fitting TRBD1. Sequenced sample: blood, either unsorted or a sorted T cell fraction (not recorded which). The CDR3 protein is CASSSGTGVSEQYF. The CDR3 DNA is TGTGCCAGCAGCTCCGGGACAGGGGTCAGCGAGCAGTACTTC.